The entry that follows covers one TCR beta chain sequence. TCR beta sequencing was performed on blood CD8+ and CD4+ T cells. Patients with stable or active relapsing-remitting disease, all of them treatment-naive, made up the multiple sclerosis controls. TEMRA cells were FACS-enriched, with CD8+ and CD4+ T cells isolated negatively. This record belongs to a study of CD8 T cells in Susac syndrome. Random hexamers were used to reverse transcribe the RNA input (0.5 to 1 ug). Multiplex PCR with immunoSEQ amplified the TCR beta CDR3 across 54 Vbeta and 13 Jbeta. TCRdb reprocessed the immunoSEQ multiplex PCR reads with MiXCR, giving one entry per CDR3 protein. There are roughly 140,000 distinct CDR3 sequences in the sample; 95% to 96% occur only once, and 0.15% lies in the top ten. V shed 0 bases, J shed 5 bases, and the junction held 6 bases outside the gene matches. Germline-derived CDR1 and CDR2 are SGHAT and FQNNGV. There are 16 residues in the CDR3.

The J gene is TRBJ2-1, the V gene TRBV11-2, with 8 bases lining up with TRBD2. Sequenced material: CD8+ T cells from PBMCs. This receptor was obtained from a human donor with multiple sclerosis. CDR3 loop: CASSLDVAGKNNEQFF. As DNA, the CDR3 is TGTGCCAGCAGCTTAGATGTAGCGGGGAAAAACAATGAGCAGTTCTTC.